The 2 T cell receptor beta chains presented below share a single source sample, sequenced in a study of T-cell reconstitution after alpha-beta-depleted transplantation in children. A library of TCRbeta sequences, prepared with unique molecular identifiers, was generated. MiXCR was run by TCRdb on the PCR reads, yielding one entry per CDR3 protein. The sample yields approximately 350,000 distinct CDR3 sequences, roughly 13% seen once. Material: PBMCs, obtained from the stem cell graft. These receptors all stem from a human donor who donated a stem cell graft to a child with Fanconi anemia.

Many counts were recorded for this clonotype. CDR3 in DNA: TGTGCCAGCAGTTTCCCCGACAGGAACGCTCAGCCCCAGCATTTT. This translates into CASSFPDRNAQPQHF. This chain links TRBV12-3 or TRBV12-4 with TRBJ1-5, with D perhaps TRBD1 (6 bases). The V end was cut by 3 bases, the J end by 6 bases, with 15 bases between. The CDR3 extends over 15 amino acids.

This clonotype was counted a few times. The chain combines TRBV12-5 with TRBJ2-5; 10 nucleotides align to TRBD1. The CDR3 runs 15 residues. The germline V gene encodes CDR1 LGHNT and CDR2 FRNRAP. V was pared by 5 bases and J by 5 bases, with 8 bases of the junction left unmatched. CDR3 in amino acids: CASGTDRGRRETQYF. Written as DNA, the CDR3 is TGTGCTAGTGGTACCGACAGGGGGCGGCGGGAGACCCAGTACTTC.